These 9 T cell receptor beta chains share one sample of origin, sequenced in a study of blood T cell repertoires in COVID-19. Only in-frame clones appear in the TCRdb table, and some are missing; sequencing was by immunoSEQ multiplex PCR. The sample has about 50,000 clones, about 88% seen once; the top ten hold about a quarter. Sequencing was carried out using peripheral blood. The receptors derive from a human donor in a cohort sampled during active COVID-19.

The chain links TRBV6-5 to TRBJ2-3; 12 bases are shared with TRBD1. The V and J ends lost 7 bases and 3 bases, in that order; junction bases with no gene match: 5. Germline lookup yields CDR1 MNHEY and CDR2 SVGAGI. The CDR3 covers 15 residues. In nucleotides, the CDR3 is TGTGCCAGCATTAGGGACAGGGGGCTGACAGATACGCAGTATTTT. Its translation is CASIRDRGLTDTQYF.

This chain joins TRBV19 and TRBJ1-1; TRBD1 matches at 7 bases. Germline lookup yields CDR1 LNHDA and CDR2 SQIVND (reference sequence). The V and J ends lost 7 bases and 5 bases, in that order; junction bases with no gene match: 10. The CDR3 is 14 amino acids. The CDR3 loop is CASMRGGKKTEAFF. CDR3 DNA sequence: TGTGCCAGTATGAGAGGGGGCAAGAAAACTGAAGCTTTCTTT.

The genes are TRBV19 and TRBJ2-7, with 11 bases identical to TRBD1. V dropped 2 bases and J dropped 5; count of bases not matched to a gene: 5. The CDR3 is made up of 15 amino acids. Germline assignment: CDR1 LNHDA and CDR2 SQIVND (reference sequence). The CDR3 DNA follows: TGTGCCAGTAGTATACCTCGGACAGGGGGCCACGAGCAGTACTTC. Translated, it gives CASSIPRTGGHEQYF.

The rearrangement links TRBV27 to TRBJ2-1; D is undetermined. The germline V gene has CDR1 MNHEY and CDR2 SMNVEV (reference sequence). This CDR3 is built from 15 residues. Trimming removed 3 bases from V and 2 bases from J, with 11 bases in between. This chain's CDR3 is CASSLVKLAYNEQFF. CDR3 DNA: TGTGCCAGCAGTTTGGTGAAGCTAGCCTACAATGAGCAGTTCTTC.

This chain uses TRBV6-2 or TRBV6-3 with TRBJ1-5, with D tentatively TRBD1 (6 bases). The length of the CDR3 is 16 residues. V gave up 4 bases and J gave up 4 bases, with 17 bases separating them. The germline V gene encodes CDR1 MNHEY and CDR2 SVGEGT. The CDR3 loop is CASSSYFGTSNQPQHF. Here the CDR3 DNA reads TGTGCCAGCAGTTCCTATTTCGGGACATCAAATCAGCCCCAGCATTTT.

The CDR3 protein is CASTTGTGVYEQYF. In nucleotides, the CDR3 is TGTGCCAGCACCACCGGGACAGGGGTCTACGAGCAGTACTTC. The J gene is TRBJ2-7, the V gene TRBV7-2; the match to TRBD1 covers 10 bases. Germline loops: CDR1 SGHTA, CDR2 FQGNSA. The CDR3 is 14 residues long. The V gene end was trimmed by 7 bases and the J gene end by 3 bases; junction bases not matched to a gene: 6.

The gene calls are TRBV28 and TRBJ2-7; 8 nucleotides line up with TRBD1. Looked up from germline, CDR1 is MDHEN and CDR2 is SYDVKM. J was trimmed by 7 bases and V by 6 bases; bases with no gene match: 5. This CDR3 has 12 amino acids. The CDR3 DNA follows: TGTGCCAGCAGGTTTACAGGGGGAGAGCAGTACTTC. This encodes CASRFTGGEQYF. Drawing the rest from reference TRBV28 and TRBJ2-7, the complete variable domain is DVKVTQSSRYLVKRTGEKVFLECVQDMDHENMFWYRQDPGLGLRLIYFSYDVKMKEKGDIPEGYSVSREKKERFSLILESASTNQTSMYLCASRFTGGEQYFGPGTRLTVT.

In DNA, the CDR3 is TGCGCCAGCAGCCAAGATGCTAGCGGGAGCTCCTACAATGAGCAGTTCTTC. The encoded protein is CASSQDASGSSYNEQFF. V usage is TRBV4-3 and J usage is TRBJ2-1; TRBD2 agrees at 10 bases. V lost 0 bases, J lost 0 bases, and 2 bases stayed unmatched. The CDR3 contains 17 residues. CDR1 and CDR2 (germline): LGHNA, YSLEER.

DNA of the CDR3: TGTGCCAGCAGCTTGGCAGGGCCAGGGGCCAACGTCCTGACTTTC. Translated, it gives CASSLAGPGANVLTF. The chain links TRBV5-4 to TRBJ2-6; D perhaps matches TRBD1 (5 bases). Trimming pared 0 bases from V and 4 bases from J, leaving 8 bases between. Germline lookup yields CDR1 SGHNT and CDR2 YYREEE (reference sequence). This CDR3 contains 15 residues.